The sample holds many counts of the clone carrying this TCR beta chain. Unfractionated whole blood served as the source for total RNA extraction. The entry originates in a study of human T cells and chemical hapten exposure. Methods used by the authors: Sequenced samples showed a median of approximately 100,000 TCRs each, with counts running from around 24,000 to 710,000. TCRdb reprocessed the 5' RACE reads with MiXCR, giving one entry per CDR3 protein. TCRdb's processing, not the authors' own work, is the source of the V and J calls. The table lists under 150,000 distinct CDR3 sequences, approximately 19% of them singletons. J gave up 2 bases and V 1 base, and 2 bases lay outside the gene matches. Germline V gives CDR1 DFQATT, CDR2 SNEGSKA (reference sequence). The CDR3 extends over 16 amino acids.

This rearrangement joins TRBV20-1 to TRBJ2-3, with TRBD2 matching over 14 bases. The TCR originated in a human donor in good health. This chain's CDR3 is CSARGLAGGPTDTQYF. DNA for the CDR3: TGCAGTGCTAGAGGACTAGCGGGAGGGCCCACAGATACGCAGTATTTT.